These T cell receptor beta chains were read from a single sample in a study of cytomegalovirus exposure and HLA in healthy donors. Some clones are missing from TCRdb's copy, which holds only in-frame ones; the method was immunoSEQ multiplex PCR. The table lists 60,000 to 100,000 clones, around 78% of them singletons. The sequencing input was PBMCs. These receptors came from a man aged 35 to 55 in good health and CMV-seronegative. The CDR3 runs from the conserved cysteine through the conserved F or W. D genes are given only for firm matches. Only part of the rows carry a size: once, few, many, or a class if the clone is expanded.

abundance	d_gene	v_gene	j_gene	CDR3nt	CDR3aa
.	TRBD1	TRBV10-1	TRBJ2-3	TGCGCCAGCAGTGATGCGGGACAGGGGAAAAGCACAGATACGCAGTATTTT	CASSDAGQGKSTDTQYF
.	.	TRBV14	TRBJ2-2	TGTGCCAGCAGCCAAGTGACACCCGCGAACACCGGGGAGCTGTTTTTT	CASSQVTPANTGELFF
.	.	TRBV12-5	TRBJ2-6	TGTGCTAGTGGTTTGGCCCGGACTTCTGGGGCCAACGTCCTGACTTTC	CASGLARTSGANVLTF
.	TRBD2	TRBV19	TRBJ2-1	TGTGCCAGTAGCATACTAGCGGACTCCTACAATGAGCAGTTCTTC	CASSILADSYNEQFF
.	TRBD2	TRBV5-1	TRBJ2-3	TGCGCCAGCAGCGGGAGGGTCTTAGGCACAGATACGCAGTATTTT	CASSGRVLGTDTQYF
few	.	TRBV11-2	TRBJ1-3	TGTGCCAGCAGCTTAGGGCACAATGGAAACACCATATATTTT	CASSLGHNGNTIYF
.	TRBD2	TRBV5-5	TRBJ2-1	TGTGCCAGCAGCTTGGCTAGTGTTGGTAGCGGGAGGACCTACAATGAGCAGTTCTTC	CASSLASVGSGRTYNEQFF
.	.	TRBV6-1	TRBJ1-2	TGTGCCAGCAGTGATACCCCCGGGAGGGGCGGAAGTAACTATGGCTACACCTTC	CASSDTPGRGGSNYGYTF
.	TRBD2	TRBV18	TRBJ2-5	TGTGCCAGCTCTAACGGACTAGCGGGGCAAGAGACCCAGTACTTC	CASSNGLAGQETQYF
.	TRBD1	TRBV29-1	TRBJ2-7	TGCAGCGTTACGGGACAGGGGGCATACGAGCAGTACTTC	CSVTGQGAYEQYF
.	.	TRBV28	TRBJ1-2	TGTGCCAGCACCCTCTTGACAGGAGGCTACACCTTC	CASTLLTGGYTF
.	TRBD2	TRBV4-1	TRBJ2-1	TGCGCCAGCAGCCAAGCGGGACTAGCGTCGTACAATGAGCAGTTCTTC	CASSQAGLASYNEQFF
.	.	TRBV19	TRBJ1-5	TGTGCCAGTAGTAATACCGGGAAGCAGCCCCAGCATTTT	CASSNTGKQPQHF
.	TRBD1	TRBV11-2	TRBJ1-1	TGTGCCAGCAGCCCCCGGACAGGGGTTGAACCTGAAGCTTTCTTT	CASSPRTGVEPEAFF
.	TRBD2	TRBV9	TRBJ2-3	TGTGCCAGCAGCGTAGGTTCAGGCGGGGGGGGCACAGATACGCAGTATTTT	CASSVGSGGGGTDTQYF
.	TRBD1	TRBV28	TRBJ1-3	TGTGCCAGCAGTATACAGGGGGCGAGCTCTGGAAACACCATATATTTT	CASSIQGASSGNTIYF
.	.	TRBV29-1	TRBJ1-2	TGCAGCGTTGAAGGTCCCCAGGGGACGTATGGCTACACCTTC	CSVEGPQGTYGYTF
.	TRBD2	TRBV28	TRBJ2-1	TGTGCCAGCAGACGGGGAGGGGCCGGAGTAGATGAGCAGTTCTTC	CASRRGGAGVDEQFF
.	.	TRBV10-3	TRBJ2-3	TGTGCCACCCTGAGGGAGGCAGATACGCAGTATTTT	CATLREADTQYF
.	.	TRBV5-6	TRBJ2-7	TGTGCCAGCAGCCCGAAGGGGGATACCTACTACGAGCAGTACTTC	CASSPKGDTYYEQYF
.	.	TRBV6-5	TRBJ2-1	TGTGCCAGCAGTTACAGGGGTAGCAGTTCCTACAATGAGCAGTTCTTC	CASSYRGSSSYNEQFF
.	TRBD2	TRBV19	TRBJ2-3	TGTGCCAGTAGTCCCAGACTAGCGGGAGGCACAGATACGCAGTATTTT	CASSPRLAGGTDTQYF
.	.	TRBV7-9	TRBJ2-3	TGTGCCAGCAGCAGAAGACAGGAACCAACAGATACGCAGTATTTT	CASSRRQEPTDTQYF
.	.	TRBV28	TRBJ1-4	TGTGCCAGCAGTTTACCACAGGGATCCCTTGGGAAACTGTTTTTT	CASSLPQGSLGKLFF
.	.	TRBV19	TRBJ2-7	TGTGCCAGTAGTATCCCCTCCTGGCAGGGAGGTCGCGAGCAGTACTTC	CASSIPSWQGGREQYF
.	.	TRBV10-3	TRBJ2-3	TGTGCCAGTACGGACTCCCGAAGGGCAGATACGCAGTATTTT	CASTDSRRADTQYF
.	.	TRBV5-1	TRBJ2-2	TGCGCCAGCAGCTTGGGCAGGGCTTTGGCCGGGGAGCTGTTTTTT	CASSLGRALAGELFF
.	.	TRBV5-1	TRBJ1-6	TGCGCCAGCAGCCTCGGACACGGCCAGAATTCACCCCTCCACTTT	CASSLGHGQNSPLHF
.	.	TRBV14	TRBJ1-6	TGTGCCAGCAGCCAAGCGGGGATTAATTCACCCCTCCACTTT	CASSQAGINSPLHF
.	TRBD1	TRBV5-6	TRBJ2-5	TGTGCCAGCAGCTCTATGACAGGGAACCAAGAGACCCAGTACTTC	CASSSMTGNQETQYF
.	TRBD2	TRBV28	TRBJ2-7	TGTGCCAGCACTAGCGGGAGCTACGAGCAGTACTTC	CASTSGSYEQYF
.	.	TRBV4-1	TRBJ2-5	TGCGCCAGCAGCCAGTGGGCTCGGGAGACCCAGTACTTC	CASSQWARETQYF
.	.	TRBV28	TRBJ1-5	TGTGCCAGCAGTGATGGTCCGGGGCCCCAGCATTTT	CASSDGPGPQHF
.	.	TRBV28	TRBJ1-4	TGTGCCAGCAGCGAACATAATAATGAAAAACTGTTTTTT	CASSEHNNEKLFF
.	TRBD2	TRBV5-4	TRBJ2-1	TGTGCCAGCAGTGTGATCCAGCGGGACCACAATGAGCAGTTCTTC	CASSVIQRDHNEQFF
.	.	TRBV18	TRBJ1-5	TGTGCCAGCTCACCAAATCCGGGGGGGATGATCGATCAGCCCCAGCATTTT	CASSPNPGGMIDQPQHF
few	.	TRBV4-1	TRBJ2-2	TGCGCCAGCAGCCAAGATCTGCGGAGGGTGGGCGGGGAGCTGTTTTTT	CASSQDLRRVGGELFF
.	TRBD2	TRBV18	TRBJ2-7	TGTGCCAGCTCGCCAACTAGCGGGAGCTCCTACGAGCAGTACTTC	CASSPTSGSSYEQYF
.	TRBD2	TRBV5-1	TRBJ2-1	TGCGCCAGCAGCGTACTAGCGGGAGGGAGCAATGAGCAGTTCTTC	CASSVLAGGSNEQFF
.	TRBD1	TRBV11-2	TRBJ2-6	TGTGCCAGCAGCGTCGGGACAGGTTCGTCTGGGGCCAACGTCCTGACTTTC	CASSVGTGSSGANVLTF
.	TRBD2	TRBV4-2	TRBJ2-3	TGTGCCAGCAGCCAAGGGGTGGCGGGGGGAAGCACAGATACGCAGTATTTT	CASSQGVAGGSTDTQYF
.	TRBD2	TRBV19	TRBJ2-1	TGTGCCAGTAGTATTCTTGGTGGTGGGGGAACTAGCGGGAGCTACAATGAGCAGTTCTTC	CASSILGGGGTSGSYNEQFF
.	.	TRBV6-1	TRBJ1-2	TGTGCCAGCAGTGTAGAAAACTATGGCTACACCTTC	CASSVENYGYTF
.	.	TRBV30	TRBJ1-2	TGTGCCTGGAGTGTGTCGGGGGGCGAAGCCGGCGGCTACACCTTC	CAWSVSGGEAGGYTF
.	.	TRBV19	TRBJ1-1	TGTGCCAGTAGTATCGGTCAGGGCACTGAAGCTTTCTTT	CASSIGQGTEAFF
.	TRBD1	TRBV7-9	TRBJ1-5	TGTGCCAGCAGCCCCGGACAGGGAGGAGATCAGCCCCAGCATTTT	CASSPGQGGDQPQHF
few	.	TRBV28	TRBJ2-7	TGTGCCAGCAGCCCTCTTCGCGAGCAGTACTTC	CASSPLREQYF
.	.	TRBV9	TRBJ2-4	TGTGCCAGCAGCCTAGGGGGAGGATCCAAAAACATTCAGTACTTC	CASSLGGGSKNIQYF
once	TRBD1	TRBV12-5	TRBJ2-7	TGTGCTAGTGGCGCCGGACAGGGAACAGGAGAGTACTTC	CASGAGQGTGEYF
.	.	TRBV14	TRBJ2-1	TGTGCCAGCAGCCTAGTAGGACTTGTCCGATCTTACAATGAGCAGTTCTTC	CASSLVGLVRSYNEQFF
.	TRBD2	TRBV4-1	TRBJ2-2	TGCGCCAGCAGCAAAAAGCGGGAGTCGAACACCGGGGAGCTGTTTTTT	CASSKKRESNTGELFF
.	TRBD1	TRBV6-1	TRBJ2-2	TGTGCCAGCACTCCGGACAGGGGTAACACCGGGGAGCTGTTTTTT	CASTPDRGNTGELFF
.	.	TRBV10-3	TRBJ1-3	TGTGCCATCAGTGTCCAGCCTAGCTCTGGAAACACCATATATTTT	CAISVQPSSGNTIYF
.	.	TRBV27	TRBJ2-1	TGTGCCAGCAGGTCCGGGAGCTTGGGTAATGAGCAGTTCTTC	CASRSGSLGNEQFF